These T cell receptor beta chains were read from a single sample in a study of T cell changes during pregnancy in multiple sclerosis. Profiling relied on immunoSEQ multiplex PCR, and the TCRdb table lists in-frame clones only, not all of them. The table includes under 40,000 clones, about nine tenths detected once. Specimen: CD8+ T cells from peripheral blood mononuclear cells, collected before pregnancy. The receptors were gathered from a female donor with multiple sclerosis, enrolled in a pregnancy study. Each CDR3 is given with its conserved first and last residue.

j_call	v_call	cdr3_aa
TRBJ2-5	TRBV7-8	CASGGTSDLQETQYF
TRBJ2-7	TRBV5-4	CASSTKPRDSYEQYF
TRBJ1-1	TRBV4-2	CASSQGANTEAFF
TRBJ1-1	TRBV7-9	CASSPRWGGLGKTEAFF
TRBJ1-2	TRBV5-6	CASSTSVVSYGYTF
TRBJ2-3	TRBV9	CASSVDAKDTQYF
TRBJ1-1	TRBV7-3	CASSADSMNTEAFF
TRBJ1-1	TRBV27	CASSLSSGYQTEAFF
TRBJ2-7	TRBV27	CASSFLSSGGAIYEQYF
TRBJ1-2	TRBV9	CASSTSQGGGYTF
TRBJ2-7	TRBV7-8	CASSSRLAGDDEQYF
TRBJ2-3	TRBV5-8	CASSLGLAGRTDTQYF
TRBJ1-2	TRBV27	CASSLRGGGFWGDGYTF
TRBJ2-7	TRBV7-9	CASGGAGGPGGSHEQYF
TRBJ2-1	TRBV19	CASSIEEYNEQFF
TRBJ1-1	TRBV9	CASSDPSWGGARGAFF